This T cell receptor beta chain was observed in a study of human T cells and chemical hapten exposure (dated by TCRdb to about 2021). Notes on the research overall: For sensitization, 2% DPC in acetone was applied to a 2 cm by 2 cm area of upper inner arm skin. Blood samples were taken from patients before sensitization (week 0) and at 2, 6 and about 24 weeks after DPC sensitization. The study tracked peripheral blood TCR repertoire changes in vivo during primary and secondary sensitization to the hapten diphenylcyclopropenone (DPC) in alopecia patients. Patch testing was done on the upper back using Finn chambers containing 0.01% DPC, and results were scored after 6 days according to International Contact Dermatitis Research Group standards. Libraries were pooled for sequencing, and per-sample TCR yields varied mainly because of small differences in library volumes within the pool. Around 29 alopecia patients provided blood for TCR sequencing at one to four time points (pre-sensitization, 2, 6 and 24 weeks). Most of the patients in the cohort were female, and the cohort covered alopecia areata with under or over 50% scalp involvement, alopecia totalis and alopecia universalis. Weekly therapeutic DPC doses were additionally applied to the scalp of patients throughout the approximately 24-week study period.

The germline V gene provides CDR1 SQVTM and CDR2 ANQGSEA. The CDR3 goes from the cysteine to the phenylalanine over 10 residues. CDR3 DNA is the only sequence kept; it has 30 bases, read in frame from the first base. About this clonotype itself: Its binding antigen is unknown. Base quality data are lacking; no much larger clone is found one base away.

Libraries were constructed by RACE. TCRdb records NextSeq 500 as the sequencer. During library preparation, unique molecular identifiers were attached to individual cDNA molecules so that TCRs could be counted in a quantitative, reproducible way. Each blood RNA sample was used to sequence both TCR alpha and TCR beta chains. Under the source paper's analysis protocol: The median number of TCRs per sample was 95,638, ranging from about 20,000 to 750,000. The Decombinator software suite was used to annotate the V, J and CDR3 of the TCR reads. For PS versus PT1 abundance plots, all samples were subsampled to the same number of TCRs (28,000). TCRs were defined as expanded if absent before sensitization and observed at least eight times at the 2-week time point. The public reads were quality trimmed at Q25 with fastp and then assembled into clones with MiXCR by TCRdb, keeping productive beta chains. One record per CDR3 amino acid sequence lists the most common genes and DNA. The authors' filters were not applied to this entry. This sample holds around 120,000 distinct CDR3 sequences; approximately 13% were observed only once. The top ten constitute roughly 2.8% of the sample.

The time point label on this specimen signifies: pre-sensitization, week 0. The treatment or condition label for this specimen denotes: therapeutic diphenylcyclopropenone sensitization with weekly scalp DPC. Blood at each patch-test visit was drawn before the patch test was applied. Eligible patients were aged 18 to 70, diagnosed with alopecia, deemed suitable for DPC therapy, and excluded if pregnant. Total RNA was extracted from unfractionated whole blood collected in Tempus Blood RNA tubes. The full study reports these points: After repeated subsampling, changes were observed in the strength of the expansion versus patch-test correlation and in the threshold at which the correlation became significant. All patients had alopecia, a presumed autoimmune disease, so their immune response might differ from that of healthy individuals. Patch test score correlated positively with the number of PT1 expanded TCRs, reaching significance at thresholds 8, 16 and 32 but not at 4. Compared with pre-sensitization or healthy control sets, expanded TCRs formed significantly more large CDR3 similarity clusters, which is consistent with antigen-driven responses. DPC sensitization did not change how many TCRs were above 1 in 1000 frequency, and no evidence was found of alterations in global repertoire structure.

Sequences were derived from whole blood, sampled in connection with sensitization to the hapten diphenylcyclopropenone (DPC). The chain links TRBV29-1 with TRBJ2-3, with an unclear D gene assignment. This TCR was recovered from a woman in her late teens or twenties with alopecia areata. Some clones in this sample may be carry-over from other donors' samples. The CDR3 reads CSTLADTQYF. The sequenced DNA is TGCAGTACCCTCGCAGATACGCAGTATTTT.